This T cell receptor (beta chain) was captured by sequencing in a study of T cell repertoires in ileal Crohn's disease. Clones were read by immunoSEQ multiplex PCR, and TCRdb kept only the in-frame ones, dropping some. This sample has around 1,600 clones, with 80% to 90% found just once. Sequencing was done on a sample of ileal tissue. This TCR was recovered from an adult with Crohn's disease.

The CDR3 nucleotides are TGTGCCTGGAGTGTATGGCCGGATACGCAGTATTTT. Its protein is CAWSVWPDTQYF. The chain joins TRBV30 to TRBJ2-3; no reliable D call. The V and J ends lost 0 bases and 6 bases respectively, with 7 bases between them. The CDR3 covers 12 residues. The V gene's germline CDR1 is GTSNPN and CDR2 SVGIG (reference sequence). Using reference TRBV30 and TRBJ2-3 for the parts outside the CDR3, the full variable domain is SQTIHQWPATLVQPVGSPLSLECTVEGTSNPNLYWYRQAAGRGLQLLFYSVGIGQISSEVPQNLSASRPQDRQFILSSKKLLLSDSGFYLCAWSVWPDTQYFGPGTRLTVL.